This passage covers 27 T cell receptor beta chains from one sample sequenced in a study of cytomegalovirus exposure and HLA in healthy donors. Researchers ran the PCR with 60 Vbeta and 13 Jbeta primers. Method: immunoSEQ multiplex PCR; TCRdb's copy keeps in-frame clones and lacks some. The sample carries 100,000 to 150,000 clones, roughly 79% recorded once. The sample consisted of PBMCs. These receptors originate from a woman aged 40 to 49 in good health and CMV-seronegative.

The chain links TRBV5-1 to TRBJ2-3; TRBD2 agrees at 7 bases. Germline CDR1 is SGHRS and CDR2 is YFSETQ. The CDR3 is 13 amino acids. V shed 5 bases, J shed 10 bases, and the junction held 10 bases outside the gene matches. CDR3 residues: CASRKQAGSPQYF. CDR3 in DNA: TGCGCCAGCAGAAAACAAGCGGGGTCACCGCAGTATTTT. The full variable domain, with the rest looked up from reference TRBV5-1 and TRBJ2-3, is KAGVTQTPRYLIKTRGQQVTLSCSPISGHRSVSWYQQTPGQGLQFLFEYFSETQRNKGNFPGRFSGRQFSNSRSEMNVSTLELGDSALYLCASRKQAGSPQYFGPGTRLTVL.

V gene TRBV4-2 combines with J gene TRBJ2-4; 7 bases agree with TRBD2. This CDR3 comprises 17 residues. V gave up 11 bases and J gave up 9 bases; unmatched junction bases: 25. Germline values: CDR1 LGHNA, CDR2 YNFKEQ. CDR3 residues: CARGSEAPRRERGIQYF. The CDR3 DNA is TGTGCCCGGGGTAGCGAAGCCCCCCGGCGGGAGAGAGGCATTCAGTACTTC.

This clone was counted once. The chain carries TRBV19 and TRBJ1-2; 9 nucleotides line up with TRBD1. This CDR3 has 14 residues. Germline-derived CDR1 and CDR2 are LNHDA and SQIVND (reference sequence). Germline trimming cut 5 bases from V and 4 bases from J; bases unmatched to any gene: 5. The CDR3 protein is CASSGQGSSYGYTF. In DNA form, the CDR3 reads TGTGCCAGTAGTGGACAGGGGTCGTCCTATGGCTACACCTTC. Using reference TRBV19 and TRBJ1-2 for the parts outside the CDR3, the full variable domain is DGGITQSPKYLFRKEGQNVTLSCEQNLNHDAMYWYRQDPGQGLRLIYYSQIVNDFQKGDIAEGYSVSREKKESFPLTVTSAQKNPTAFYLCASSGQGSSYGYTFGSGTRLTVV.

This clone was seen a single time. The genes are TRBV4-2 and TRBJ1-3; D perhaps matches TRBD1 (6 bases). The CDR3 runs 17 residues. The germline V and J ends were trimmed by 0 bases and 0 bases, with 12 bases remaining between them. In germline, CDR1 is LGHNA, CDR2 YNFKEQ. The CDR3 loop reads CASSQDGTPHSGNTIYF. CDR3 nucleotides: TGTGCCAGCAGCCAAGATGGGACACCTCACTCTGGAAACACCATATATTTT.

J is TRBJ1-3 and V is TRBV5-1, with 10 bases identical to TRBD1. V gave up 4 bases and J gave up 1 base; unmatched junction bases: 8. Looked up from germline, CDR1 is SGHRS and CDR2 is YFSETQ. The CDR3 has 17 amino acids. The CDR3 region is CASSPRGDRGSGNTIYF. The CDR3 region has the DNA TGCGCCAGCAGCCCCAGGGGGGACAGGGGATCTGGAAACACCATATATTTT.

The chain couples TRBV27 to TRBJ1-2, with D uncertain. V was shortened by 0 bases and J by 7 bases, with 15 bases between the two germline ends. CDR3 size: 15 residues. CDR1 is MNHEY, CDR2 SMNVEV, per germline (reference sequence). The CDR3 region is CASSLSLGGFGGYTF. In DNA, the CDR3 is TGTGCCAGCAGTTTATCGCTCGGAGGGTTCGGTGGCTACACCTTC.

This clone has more than one count but fewer than ten. The chain combines TRBV9 with TRBJ2-5, with 7 bases identical to TRBD2. The CDR3 spans 14 residues. The junction had 6 bases not matched to a gene; V was cut back by 3 bases and J by 4 bases. Germline V gene sequence: CDR1 SGDLS, CDR2 YYNGEE. The CDR3 loop is CASSGEGSVETQYF. The CDR3 coding sequence is TGTGCCAGCAGCGGGGAGGGGAGCGTAGAGACCCAGTACTTC.

The chain combines TRBV28 with TRBJ1-3; D remains unclear. Per germline, CDR1 MDHEN and CDR2 SYDVKM. V was cut by 7 bases and J by 4 bases, with 11 bases left in between. The CDR3 is 13 amino acids. The CDR3: CASIPPQGNTIYF. CDR3 bases: TGTGCCAGCATCCCCCCCCAGGGAAACACCATATATTTT. The whole variable domain, filled in from reference TRBV28 and TRBJ1-3, reads DVKVTQSSRYLVKRTGEKVFLECVQDMDHENMFWYRQDPGLGLRLIYFSYDVKMKEKGDIPEGYSVSREKKERFSLILESASTNQTSMYLCASIPPQGNTIYFGEGSWLTVV.

The CDR3: CASSEYLANTEAFF. In DNA, the CDR3 is TGTGCCAGCAGTGAATATTTGGCAAACACTGAAGCTTTCTTT. The chain couples TRBV25-1 to TRBJ1-1; D remains ambiguous. This CDR3 spans 14 amino acids. The V end lost 0 bases, the J end lost 2 bases, and 7 bases lay between the germline ends. Germline V CDR1 and CDR2: MGHDK, SYGVNS.

In the case of this clone: The sample has other DNA sequences that encode this CDR3 too. The chain carries TRBV28 and TRBJ1-1; 8 nucleotides agree with TRBD1. With 4 bases clipped from V and 8 bases from J, the junction kept 12 bases outside the gene matches. This CDR3 region has 15 residues. The germline V gene has CDR1 MDHEN and CDR2 SYDVKM. CDR3 nucleotides: TGTGCCAGCAGTTCGACCGACAGGGGCTTAACGGAAGCTTTCTTT. Translation gives CASSSTDRGLTEAFF. Complete variable domain (other parts from reference TRBV28 and TRBJ1-1): DVKVTQSSRYLVKRTGEKVFLECVQDMDHENMFWYRQDPGLGLRLIYFSYDVKMKEKGDIPEGYSVSREKKERFSLILESASTNQTSMYLCASSSTDRGLTEAFFGQGTRLTVV.

The gene calls are TRBV5-5 and TRBJ1-5; TRBD1 matches at 9 bases. V shed 3 bases, J shed 0 bases, and the junction held 10 bases outside the gene matches. Germline V lookup: CDR1 SGHKS, CDR2 YYEKEE (reference sequence). This CDR3 has 18 residues. CDR3 DNA sequence: TGTGCCAGCAGCTCCCGGGACAGGGTCCTAAATAGCAATCAGCCCCAGCATTTT. Translating it yields CASSSRDRVLNSNQPQHF.

This chain connects TRBV9 to TRBJ2-2, with 9 bases fitting TRBD1. Trimming at V came to 6 bases and at J to 2 bases, leaving 5 bases not matched to a gene. CDR1 is SGDLS, CDR2 YYNGEE, per germline. This CDR3 has 15 residues. CDR3 amino acids: CASTQGALNTGELFF. CDR3 in DNA: TGTGCCAGCACACAGGGGGCACTAAACACCGGGGAGCTGTTTTTT.

The gene calls are TRBV5-1 and TRBJ2-7; D perhaps matches TRBD1 (5 bases). The length of the CDR3 is 12 residues. CDR1 is SGHRS, CDR2 YFSETQ, per germline. V dropped 2 bases and J dropped 3 bases, with 6 bases sitting between them. The CDR3 sequence: CASSLGVYEQYF. The CDR3 nucleotides are TGCGCCAGCAGCTTAGGGGTCTACGAGCAGTACTTC.

The rearrangement links TRBV7-9 to TRBJ2-1, with 7 bases fitting TRBD2. The V gene's germline CDR1 is SEHNR and CDR2 FQNEAQ (reference sequence). The CDR3 runs 16 residues. Trimming removed 5 bases from V and 2 bases from J; junction bases left unmatched: 9. The CDR3 region is CASSPIEAGAYNEQFF. CDR3 coding DNA: TGTGCCAGCAGCCCCATCGAGGCGGGAGCCTACAATGAGCAGTTCTTC.

The rearrangement joins TRBV30 to TRBJ2-2; the D gene is possibly TRBD2 (5 bases). The CDR3 totals 14 residues. V was pared by 6 bases and J by 5 bases, with 16 bases between. CDR1 and CDR2 (germline): GTSNPN, SVGIG (reference sequence). CDR3 nucleotides: TGTGCCTGCATCAGGCCCCCGGGAACCGGGGAGCTGTTTTTT. This translates into CACIRPPGTGELFF.

The V gene is TRBV7-2, the J gene TRBJ2-5, with D possibly TRBD1 on 5 matching bases. This CDR3 region has 14 residues. The V end was cut by 6 bases, the J end by 1 base, with 12 bases between. Germline CDR1 reads SGHTA; CDR2 reads FQGNSA. As DNA, the CDR3 is TGTGCCAGCAGTGGGGCGGCTGGCCAAGAGACCCAGTACTTC. As protein: CASSGAAGQETQYF. Variable domain in full (rest from reference TRBV7-2 and TRBJ2-5): GAGVSQSPSNKVTEKGKDVELRCDPISGHTALYWYRQSLGQGLEFLIYFQGNSAPDKSGLPSDRFSAERTGGSVSTLTIQRTQQEDSAVYLCASSGAAGQETQYFGPGTRLLVL.

The genes are TRBV7-2 and TRBJ2-1, with D perhaps TRBD2 (7 bases). With 4 bases removed from V and 4 bases from J, the gap between germline ends came to 17 bases. Germline CDR1 reads SGHTA; CDR2 reads FQGNSA. The CDR3 sequence is 16 residues long. In DNA form, the CDR3 reads TGTGCCAGCAGCTCTAGCGGTGCGGGGGCGTACAATGAGCAGTTCTTC. Translating it yields CASSSSGAGAYNEQFF. The whole variable domain, remainder taken from reference TRBV7-2 and TRBJ2-1, is GAGVSQSPSNKVTEKGKDVELRCDPISGHTALYWYRQSLGQGLEFLIYFQGNSAPDKSGLPSDRFSAERTGGSVSTLTIQRTQQEDSAVYLCASSSSGAGAYNEQFFGPGTRLTVL.

The V gene is TRBV7-3, the J gene TRBJ1-4; D ambiguous. CDR1 is SGHTA, CDR2 FQGTGA, per germline. V was pared by 3 bases and J by 7 bases, with 9 bases between. The CDR3 contains 13 residues. CDR3 sequence reads: CASSFRRGEKLFF. Here the CDR3 DNA reads TGTGCCAGCAGCTTTCGACGGGGTGAAAAACTGTTTTTT.

The rearrangement joins TRBV9 to TRBJ2-3, with D perhaps TRBD1 (6 bases). V was trimmed by 0 bases and J by 0 bases, leaving 8 bases between them. The CDR3 loop spans 15 amino acids. The germline CDR1 and CDR2 sequences are SGDLS and YYNGEE. CDR3 protein: CASSVGQASTDTQYF. DNA of the CDR3: TGTGCCAGCAGCGTAGGACAGGCTAGCACAGATACGCAGTATTTT.

The table lists this clone with a count of one. The genes are TRBV7-3 and TRBJ2-7; 7 bases are shared with TRBD2. The length of the CDR3 is 15 residues. V lost 3 bases, J lost 7 bases, and 12 bases stayed unmatched. Per the germline V gene, CDR1 is SGHTA and CDR2 is FQGTGA. CDR3: CASSLSSGPTLEQYF. The CDR3 DNA is TGTGCCAGCAGCTTGTCTAGCGGCCCTACACTAGAGCAGTACTTC. Complete variable domain (other parts from reference TRBV7-3 and TRBJ2-7): GAGVSQTPSNKVTEKGKYVELRCDPISGHTALYWYRQSLGQGPEFLIYFQGTGAADDSGLPNDRFFAVRPEGSVSTLKIQRTERGDSAVYLCASSLSSGPTLEQYFGPGTRLTVT.

This rearrangement joins TRBV5-1 to TRBJ2-1; 15 bases are a match to TRBD2. With 1 base clipped from V and 9 bases from J, the junction kept 14 bases outside the gene matches. Germline lookup yields CDR1 SGHRS and CDR2 YFSETQ. The CDR3 consists of 19 residues. CDR3 amino acids: CASSLSLRTSGRAEGEQFF. The CDR3 DNA is TGCGCCAGCAGCTTGTCCCTCCGGACTAGCGGGAGGGCTGAGGGTGAGCAGTTCTTC.

The J gene is TRBJ2-5, the V gene TRBV7-5; the table calls TRBD2, which could not be checked here. TRBJ2-7 explains the end of the DNA better; the J call may be wrong. TRBV7-5 is deemed a pseudogene. This CDR3 has 14 residues. For the CDR3, the DNA is TGTGTCAGAAGCTTAGAAAAGGCGGACTACGAGCAGTACTTC. It translates to CVRSLEKADYEQYF.

As concerns this clone: A junction end diverges from the germline sequence, so it may reflect a read error. This chain links TRBV28 with TRBJ2-6, with D possibly matching TRBD1 (7 bases). CDR1 and CDR2 (germline): MDHEN, SYDVKM. CDR3 length: 17 residues. CDR3 DNA: TGTGCCAGCAGTCCCCCCGGATTCCAGGGGGAGGCCAACGGCCTGACTTTC. It specifies CASSPPGFQGEANGLTF.

A single count supports this clone. The chain combines TRBV7-9 with TRBJ2-7; the match to TRBD1 covers 11 bases. Losses at the gene ends were 4 bases for V and 2 bases for J; bases not matched to a gene: 4. Germline V CDR1 and CDR2: SEHNR, FQNEAQ (reference sequence). CDR3 length: 15 amino acids. The CDR3 nucleotides are TGTGCCAGCAGCTGGGGACAGGGGGTCACCTACGAGCAGTACTTC. Translating gives CASSWGQGVTYEQYF.

V gene TRBV19 combines with J gene TRBJ2-1; possible D gene TRBD1, 5 bases. The CDR3 runs to 15 residues. Germline CDR1 is LNHDA and CDR2 is SQIVND (reference sequence). The V end was cut by 5 bases, the J end by 0 bases, with 11 bases between. CDR3 loop: CASSFTGRSYNEQFF. The CDR3 bases are TGTGCCAGTAGTTTTACAGGACGCTCCTACAATGAGCAGTTCTTC.

This chain connects TRBV11-2 to TRBJ2-7, with TRBD2 identical over 7 bases. This CDR3 is 15 amino acids long. Trimming cost V 3 bases and J 0 bases; bases outside gene matches: 5. CDR1 SGHAT and CDR2 FQNNGV come from the germline V gene. This CDR3 reads CASSLTRGTSYEQYF. The CDR3 nucleotides are TGTGCCAGCAGCTTGACGCGGGGGACCTCCTACGAGCAGTACTTC.

The chain uses TRBV4-2 and TRBJ2-7; 8 bases align to TRBD2. The CDR3 sequence is 16 residues long. The V and J ends lost 1 base and 6 bases, in that order; junction bases with no gene match: 11. Germline CDR1 and CDR2: LGHNA and YNFKEQ. CDR3 loop: CASSQGPGGPSGEQYF. The CDR3 DNA is TGTGCCAGCAGCCAAGGCCCGGGAGGGCCCTCTGGCGAGCAGTACTTC.